Described below is a single TCR beta chain sequence and its context. Antigen unknown. The data were obtained in a study of T-cell memory formation after mild COVID-19. Study-level results: Largely, contracting CD4+ clones fell within CM and EM, and contracting CD8+ clones within EMRA.

With constant-segment primers, 5'RACE yielded cDNA libraries of TCR alpha and TCR beta that carried sample barcodes and UMIs. TCRdb used MiXCR to reprocess the 5' RACE reads, holding one entry per CDR3 protein. This sample yields fewer than 250,000 distinct CDR3 sequences, of which more than 25% are seen a single time; roughly 11% belongs to the top ten. Germline V lookup: CDR1 SQVTM, CDR2 ANQGSEA. V was pared by 7 bases and J by 7 bases, with 24 bases of the junction left unmatched. This CDR3 spans 17 amino acids. The material sequenced was PBMCs or a T cell subset sorted from them (not recorded which). The receptor's source is an adult woman who had mild COVID-19 (a few samples of this study predate the infection). Cell type and time point are not known. The chain links TRBV29-1 to TRBJ2-7; 8 bases align to TRBD1. In nucleotides, the CDR3 is TGCAGCGCCTTGACAGGGGCGACGACTAGTAGGGGATGGGAGCAGTACTTC. Translated: CSALTGATTSRGWEQYF.